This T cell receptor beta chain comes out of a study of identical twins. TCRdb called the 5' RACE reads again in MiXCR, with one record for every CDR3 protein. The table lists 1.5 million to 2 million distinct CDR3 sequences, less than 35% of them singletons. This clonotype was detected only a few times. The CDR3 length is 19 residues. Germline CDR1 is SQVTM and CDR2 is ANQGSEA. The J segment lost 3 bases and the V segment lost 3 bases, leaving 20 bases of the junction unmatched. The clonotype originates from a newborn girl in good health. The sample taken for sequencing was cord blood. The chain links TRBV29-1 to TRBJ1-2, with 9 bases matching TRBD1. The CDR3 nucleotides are TGCAGCGTTGATGAAGCCGACGACAGGGGGTGGAACCTTCACTATGGCTACACCTTC. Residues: CSVDEADDRGWNLHYGYTF.